The T cell receptor beta chain under discussion was sequenced for a study of blood T cells in healthy people across ages. Study-wide results and limits: Naive CD4+ cell counts and diversity both ran higher in long-lived than in aged donors.

CDR3 length equals 13 residues. V lost 2 bases and J 11 bases, leaving 15 bases between the germline ends. Germline-derived CDR1 and CDR2 are SGHTA and FQGNSA. With respect to this clonotype: No antigen is known for it.

A J-beta primer mix and a sample-barcoded 5' primer were used in a second PCR of roughly 6 to 11 cycles. TCRdb analysed the 5' RACE reads with MiXCR anew, one entry per CDR3 protein. The table lists over 950,000 distinct CDR3 sequences, approximately 50% of them singletons. The chain couples TRBV7-2 to TRBJ1-2; D remains ambiguous. Material: blood. The origin of this receptor is a woman aged 60-75 years in good health. The CDR3 is CASSLPRAVGYTF. The CDR3 DNA is TGTGCCAGCAGCTTACCTCGGGCGGTGGGGTACACCTTC.